The 9 T cell receptor beta chains below were found in one sample sequenced in a study of regulatory T cells in long-lasting Graves disease. Investigators prepared the TCR beta libraries by applying iRepertoire HTBI primers and Arm-PCR of CDR3 regions. TCRdb reanalysed the multiplex PCR reads using MiXCR and keeps one entry per CDR3 protein. The sample carries approximately 380,000 distinct CDR3 sequences, around 20% recorded once. Indicated time point: persistent/refractory GD, antithyroid drugs over 5 years with positive TRAb. The TCR library was prepared using RNA isolated from PBMCs. The sample was peripheral blood mononuclear cells (PBMCs), taken when the disease was refractory, from a patient treated with antithyroid drugs. The receptors stem from a female donor with Graves disease.

This clonotype was seen a few times. The gene calls are TRBV2 and TRBJ2-7; 10 positions agree with TRBD1. The CDR3 totals 14 residues. Unmatched junction bases numbered 9, after V lost 7 bases and J lost 6 bases. Germline CDR1 SNHLY, CDR2 FYNNEI. The CDR3 bases are TGTGCCAGCACACCGGGACAGGGGTATCTCGAGCAGTACTTC. It is translated as CASTPGQGYLEQYF.

The sample holds many counts of this clonotype. The J gene is TRBJ1-1, the V gene TRBV11-2, with D possibly matching TRBD1 (6 bases). This CDR3 contains 15 residues. Deletions cut 5 bases from V and 1 base from J, with 14 bases between. Germline values: CDR1 SGHAT, CDR2 FQNNGV. The CDR3: CASSRWGAQNTEAFF. In nucleotides, the CDR3 is TGTGCCAGCAGCCGATGGGGGGCCCAGAACACTGAAGCTTTCTTT.

Many counts were recorded for this clonotype. This chain links TRBV2 with TRBJ2-7; TRBD2 agrees at 12 bases. The trim removed 2 bases at V and 2 bases at J, leaving 10 bases unmatched. The germline gives CDR1 SNHLY, CDR2 FYNNEI. The CDR3 is 18 amino acids. The CDR3 DNA reads as TGTGCCAGCAGTGAATGGTCTAGCGGGAGGGCCGTCGCCTACGAGCAGTACTTC. This translates into CASSEWSSGRAVAYEQYF.

The V call is TRBV28, the J call TRBJ2-1, with D tentatively TRBD1 (8 bases). V lost 3 bases, J lost 8 bases, and 23 bases lay in between. CDR1 MDHEN and CDR2 SYDVKM come from the germline V gene. CDR3 length: 17 residues. CDR3 loop: CASSFLSLYRGGDEQFF. The CDR3 DNA follows: TGTGCCAGCAGTTTTCTAAGTCTCTACAGGGGGGGGGATGAGCAGTTCTTC.

The V gene is TRBV6-2 or TRBV6-3, the J gene TRBJ2-3, with D possibly being TRBD1 or TRBD2 (5 bases each). The CDR3 covers 17 residues. Trimming removed 6 bases from V and 2 bases from J, with 21 bases in between. The germline CDR1 and CDR2 sequences are MNHEY and SVGEGT. The CDR3: CASRQLTGTSLTDTQYF. CDR3 nucleotides: TGTGCCAGCAGGCAACTAACCGGGACGTCCCTCACAGATACGCAGTATTTT.

This clonotype has a single count. This chain uses TRBV5-5 with TRBJ2-7, with TRBD2 matching 9 bases. Germline assignment: CDR1 SGHKS and CDR2 YYEKEE (reference sequence). J gave up 7 bases and V 2 bases, and 10 bases lay outside the gene matches. CDR3 length: 15 residues. Here the CDR3 DNA reads TGTGCCAGCAGCTTAGGTCAGCGGGGGGTGGATGAGCAGTACTTC. This sequence encodes CASSLGQRGVDEQYF.

This clonotype was detected many times. The DNA of the CDR3 is TGTGCCAGCACAACAGGGGTCTCTGAAGCTTTCTTT. This codes for CASTTGVSEAFF. The chain uses TRBV6-1 and TRBJ1-1; TRBD1 aligns across 7 bases. Germline trimming cut 7 bases from V and 6 bases from J; bases unmatched to any gene: 5. In germline, CDR1 is MNHNS, CDR2 SASEGT. The CDR3 loop spans 12 amino acids.

Ten or more counts support this clonotype. This rearrangement joins TRBV20-1 to TRBJ2-7; no clear D. V lost 4 bases to trimming and J lost 0 bases, with 13 bases between them. The germline gives CDR1 DFQATT, CDR2 SNEGSKA (reference sequence). This CDR3 is built from 14 residues. The CDR3 bases are TGCAGTGCTACCAGACTGTCGAGCTCCTACGAGCAGTACTTC. Encoded protein: CSATRLSSSYEQYF.

This clonotype was found a few times. The rearrangement links TRBV7-2 to TRBJ2-2, with no clear D. Germline-derived CDR1 and CDR2 are SGHTA and FQGNSA. The CDR3 loop spans 14 amino acids. Trimming pared 5 bases from V and 4 bases from J, leaving 11 bases between. CDR3 sequence: CASSQLISTGELFF. CDR3 bases: TGTGCCAGCAGCCAGTTAATTAGCACCGGGGAGCTGTTTTTT.